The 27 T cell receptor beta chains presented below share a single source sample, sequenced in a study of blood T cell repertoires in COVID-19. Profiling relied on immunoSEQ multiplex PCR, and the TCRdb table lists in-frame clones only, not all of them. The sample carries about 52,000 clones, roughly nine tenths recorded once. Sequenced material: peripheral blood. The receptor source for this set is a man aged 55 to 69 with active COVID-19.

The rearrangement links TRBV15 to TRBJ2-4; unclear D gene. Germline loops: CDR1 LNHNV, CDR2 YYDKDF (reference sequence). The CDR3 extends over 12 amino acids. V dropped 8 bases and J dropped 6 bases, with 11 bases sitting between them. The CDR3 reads CATGVPGNIQYF. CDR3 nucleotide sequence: TGTGCCACCGGTGTTCCCGGAAACATTCAGTACTTC. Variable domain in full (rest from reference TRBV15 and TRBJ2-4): DAMVIQNPRYQVTQFGKPVTLSCSQTLNHNVMYWYQQKSSQAPKLLFHYYDKDFNNEADTPDNFQSRRPNTSFCFLDIRSPGLGDTAMYLCATGVPGNIQYFGAGTRLSVL.

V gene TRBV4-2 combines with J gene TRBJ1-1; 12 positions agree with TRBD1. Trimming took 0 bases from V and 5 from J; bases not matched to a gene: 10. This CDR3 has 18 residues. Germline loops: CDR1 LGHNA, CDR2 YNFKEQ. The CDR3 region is CASSQDRVGQGARTEAFF. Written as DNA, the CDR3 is TGTGCCAGCAGCCAAGATCGGGTGGGACAGGGGGCGAGGACTGAAGCTTTCTTT.

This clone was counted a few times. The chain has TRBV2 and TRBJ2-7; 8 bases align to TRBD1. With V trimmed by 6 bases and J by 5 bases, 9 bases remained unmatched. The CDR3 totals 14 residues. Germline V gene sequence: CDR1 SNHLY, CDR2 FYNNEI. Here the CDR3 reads CASRVRGLPDEQYF. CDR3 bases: TGTGCCAGCAGGGTCAGGGGGCTTCCGGACGAGCAGTACTTC.

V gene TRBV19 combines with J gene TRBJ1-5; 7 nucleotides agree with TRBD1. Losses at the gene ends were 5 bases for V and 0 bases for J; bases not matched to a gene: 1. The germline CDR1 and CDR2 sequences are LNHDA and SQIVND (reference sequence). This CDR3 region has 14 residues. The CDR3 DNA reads TGTGCCAGTAGTTGGACAGGTAGCAATCAGCCCCAGCATTTT. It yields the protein CASSWTGSNQPQHF.

The DNA of the CDR3 is TGTGCCAGCAGCCAGATAGCGGGGGCCTACAATGAGCAGTTCTTC. It translates to CASSQIAGAYNEQFF. V and J are TRBV14 and TRBJ2-1, with 9 bases that match TRBD2. This CDR3 region has 15 residues. With V trimmed by 3 bases and J by 2 bases, 2 bases remained unmatched. Germline loops: CDR1 SGHDN, CDR2 FVKESK.

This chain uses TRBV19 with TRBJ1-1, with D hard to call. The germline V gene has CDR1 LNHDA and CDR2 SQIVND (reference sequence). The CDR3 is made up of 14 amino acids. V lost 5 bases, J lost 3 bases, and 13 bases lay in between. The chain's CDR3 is CASSASGGDTEAFF. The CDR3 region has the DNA TGTGCCAGTAGTGCCAGTGGCGGGGACACTGAAGCTTTCTTT.

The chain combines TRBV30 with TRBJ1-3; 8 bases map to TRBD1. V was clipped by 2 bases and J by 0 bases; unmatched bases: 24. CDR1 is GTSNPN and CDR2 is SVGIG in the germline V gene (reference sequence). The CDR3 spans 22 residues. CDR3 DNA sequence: TGTGCCTGGAGTAAAGTTCTCCCAGGGGGCAATTCTCGAATTAGCTCTGGAAACACCATATATTTT. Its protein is CAWSKVLPGGNSRISSGNTIYF.

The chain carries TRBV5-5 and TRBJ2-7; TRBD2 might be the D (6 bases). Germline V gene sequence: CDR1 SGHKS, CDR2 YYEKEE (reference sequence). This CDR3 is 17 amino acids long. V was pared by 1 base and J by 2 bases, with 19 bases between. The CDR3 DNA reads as TGTGCCAGCAGCTTGTTGGGGGTCGGGACTGCTACCTACGAGCAGTACTTC. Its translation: CASSLLGVGTATYEQYF.

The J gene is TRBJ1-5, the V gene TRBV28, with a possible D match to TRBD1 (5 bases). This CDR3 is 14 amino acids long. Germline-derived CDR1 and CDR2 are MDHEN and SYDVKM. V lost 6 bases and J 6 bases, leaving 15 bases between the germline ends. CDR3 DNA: TGTGCCAGCAGGGGGGGGACGGAGGGTCAGCCCCAGCATTTT. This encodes CASRGGTEGQPQHF.

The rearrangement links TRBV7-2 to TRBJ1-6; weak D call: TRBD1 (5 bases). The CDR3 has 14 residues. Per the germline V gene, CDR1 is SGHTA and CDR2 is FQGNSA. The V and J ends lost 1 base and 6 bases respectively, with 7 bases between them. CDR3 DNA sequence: TGTGCCAGCAGCTTAGTCCAGGGTAATTCACCCCTCCACTTT. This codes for CASSLVQGNSPLHF.

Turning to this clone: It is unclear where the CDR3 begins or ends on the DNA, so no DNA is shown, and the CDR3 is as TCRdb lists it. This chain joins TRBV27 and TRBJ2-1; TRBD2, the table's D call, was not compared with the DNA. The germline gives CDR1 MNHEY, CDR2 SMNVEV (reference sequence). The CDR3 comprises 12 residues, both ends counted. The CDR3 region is CASSFGSGSKFF.

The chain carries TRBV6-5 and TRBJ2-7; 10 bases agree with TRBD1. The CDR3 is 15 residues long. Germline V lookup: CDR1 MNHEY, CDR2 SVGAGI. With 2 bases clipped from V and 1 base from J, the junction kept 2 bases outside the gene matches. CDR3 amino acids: CASSYDRGPSYEQYF. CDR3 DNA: TGTGCCAGCAGTTACGACAGGGGGCCGTCCTACGAGCAGTACTTC.

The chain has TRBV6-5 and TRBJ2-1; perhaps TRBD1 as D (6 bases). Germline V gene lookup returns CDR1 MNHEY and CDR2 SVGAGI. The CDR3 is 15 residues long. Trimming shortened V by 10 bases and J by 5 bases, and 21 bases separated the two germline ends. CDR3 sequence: CATSVAGARDNEQFF. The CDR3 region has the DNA TGTGCCACCAGCGTCGCAGGGGCCCGAGACAATGAGCAGTTCTTC.

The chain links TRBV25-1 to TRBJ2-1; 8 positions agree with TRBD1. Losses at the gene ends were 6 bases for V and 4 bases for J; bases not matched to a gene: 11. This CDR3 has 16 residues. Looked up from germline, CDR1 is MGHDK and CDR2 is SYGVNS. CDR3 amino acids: CASSGNRGYHYNEQFF. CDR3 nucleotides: TGTGCCAGCAGCGGAAACAGGGGGTACCATTACAATGAGCAGTTCTTC.

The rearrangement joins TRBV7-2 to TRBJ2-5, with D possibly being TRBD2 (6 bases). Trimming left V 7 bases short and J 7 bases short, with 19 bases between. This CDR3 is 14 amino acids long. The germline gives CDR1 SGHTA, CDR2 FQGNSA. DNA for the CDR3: TGTGCCAGCACCCCAGAACCCCGGGGAGGGACCCAGTACTTC. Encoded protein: CASTPEPRGGTQYF.

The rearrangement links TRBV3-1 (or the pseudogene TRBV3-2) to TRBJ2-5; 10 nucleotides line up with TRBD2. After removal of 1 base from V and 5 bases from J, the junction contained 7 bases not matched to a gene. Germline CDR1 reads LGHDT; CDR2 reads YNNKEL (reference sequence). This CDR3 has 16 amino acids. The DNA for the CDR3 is TGTGCCAGCAGCCAAGGGGGGCTAGCGGGAGCTGAGACCCAGTACTTC. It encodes CASSQGGLAGAETQYF.

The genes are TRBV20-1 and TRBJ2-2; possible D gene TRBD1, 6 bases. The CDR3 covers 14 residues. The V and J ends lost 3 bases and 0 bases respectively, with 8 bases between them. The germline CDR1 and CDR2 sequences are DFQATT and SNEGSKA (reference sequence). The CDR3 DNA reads TGCAGTGCTAGTTACAGGGCGAACACCGGGGAGCTGTTTTTT. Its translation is CSASYRANTGELFF.

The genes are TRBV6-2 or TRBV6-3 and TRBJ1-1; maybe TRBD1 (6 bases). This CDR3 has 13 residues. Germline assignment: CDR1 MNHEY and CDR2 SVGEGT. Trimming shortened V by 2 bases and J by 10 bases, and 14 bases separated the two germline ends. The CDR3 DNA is TGTGCCAGCAGTTACGACAGGCACCTGCCAGCTTTCTTT. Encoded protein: CASSYDRHLPAFF.

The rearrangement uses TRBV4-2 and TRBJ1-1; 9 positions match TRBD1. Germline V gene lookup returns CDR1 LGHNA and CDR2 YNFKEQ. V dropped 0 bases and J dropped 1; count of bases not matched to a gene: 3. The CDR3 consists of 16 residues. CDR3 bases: TGTGCCAGCAGCCAAGAGGGGACAGGGCGGAACACTGAAGCTTTCTTT. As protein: CASSQEGTGRNTEAFF.

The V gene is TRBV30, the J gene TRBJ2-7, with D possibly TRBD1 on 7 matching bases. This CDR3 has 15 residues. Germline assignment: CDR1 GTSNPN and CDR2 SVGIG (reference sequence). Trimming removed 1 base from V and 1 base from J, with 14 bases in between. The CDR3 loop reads CAWSGLTGTSYEQYF. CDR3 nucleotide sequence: TGTGCCTGGAGTGGCCTGACAGGGACTTCCTACGAGCAGTACTTC. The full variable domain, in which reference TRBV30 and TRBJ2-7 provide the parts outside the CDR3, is SQTIHQWPATLVQPVGSPLSLECTVEGTSNPNLYWYRQAAGRGLQLLFYSVGIGQISSEVPQNLSASRPQDRQFILSSKKLLLSDSGFYLCAWSGLTGTSYEQYFGPGTRLTVT.

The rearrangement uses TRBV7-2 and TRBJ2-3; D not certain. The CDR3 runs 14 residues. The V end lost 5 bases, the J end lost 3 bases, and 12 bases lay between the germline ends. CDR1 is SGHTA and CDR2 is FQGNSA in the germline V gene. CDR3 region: CASSLTIRTDTQYF. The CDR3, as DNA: TGTGCCAGCAGCCTTACGATCCGGACAGATACGCAGTATTTT.

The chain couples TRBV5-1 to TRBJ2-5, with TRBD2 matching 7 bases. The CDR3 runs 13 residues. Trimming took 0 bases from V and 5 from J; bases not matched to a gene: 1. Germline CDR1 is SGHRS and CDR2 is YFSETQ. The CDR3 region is CASSLEGGETQYF. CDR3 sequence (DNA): TGCGCCAGCAGCTTGGAGGGAGGGGAGACCCAGTACTTC.

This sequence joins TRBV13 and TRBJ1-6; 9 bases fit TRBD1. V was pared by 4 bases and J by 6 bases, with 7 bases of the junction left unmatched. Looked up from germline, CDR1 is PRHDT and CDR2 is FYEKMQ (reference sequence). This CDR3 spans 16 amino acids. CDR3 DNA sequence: TGTGCCAGCAGCTCAGGGACAGGGATGGGTAATTCACCCCTCCACTTT. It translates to CASSSGTGMGNSPLHF.

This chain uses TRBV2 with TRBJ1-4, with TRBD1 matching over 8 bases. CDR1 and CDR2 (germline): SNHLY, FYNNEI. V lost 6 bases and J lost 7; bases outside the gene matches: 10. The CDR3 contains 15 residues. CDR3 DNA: TGTGCCAGCAGGCCACCGACAGGGGCCTTTGAAAAACTGTTTTTT. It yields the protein CASRPPTGAFEKLFF.

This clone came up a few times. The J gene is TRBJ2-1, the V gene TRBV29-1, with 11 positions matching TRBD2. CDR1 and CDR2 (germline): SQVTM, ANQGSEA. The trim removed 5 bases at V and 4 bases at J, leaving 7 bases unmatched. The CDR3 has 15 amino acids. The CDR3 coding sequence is TGCAGCGTTCGTGATAGCGGGAGGGGGTACAATGAGCAGTTCTTC. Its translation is CSVRDSGRGYNEQFF.

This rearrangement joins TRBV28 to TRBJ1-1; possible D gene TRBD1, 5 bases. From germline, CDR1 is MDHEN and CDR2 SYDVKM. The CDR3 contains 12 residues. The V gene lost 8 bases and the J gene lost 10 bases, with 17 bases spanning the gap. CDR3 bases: TGTGCCAGCCGTCCGGGGGTTCTCGGAGCTTTCTTT. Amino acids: CASRPGVLGAFF.

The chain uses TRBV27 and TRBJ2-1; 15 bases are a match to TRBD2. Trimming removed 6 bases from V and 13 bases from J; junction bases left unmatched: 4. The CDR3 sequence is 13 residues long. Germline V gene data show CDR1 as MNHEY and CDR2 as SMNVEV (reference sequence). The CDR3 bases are TGTGCCAGCAGGGTGGGACTAGCGGGAGGTCAGTTCTTC. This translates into CASRVGLAGGQFF.